The 12 T cell receptor beta chains given below trace back to one sample, sequenced in a study of cytomegalovirus exposure and HLA in healthy donors. Use of 60 Vbeta and 13 Jbeta primers characterized the PCR. The protocol was immunoSEQ multiplex PCR, while the TCRdb copy is restricted to in-frame clones and leaves out a portion. The sample has about 150,000 clones, about 76% seen once. The source material was PBMCs. The origin of the receptors is a woman aged 18-29 years in good health and CMV-seropositive.

V gene TRBV15 combines with J gene TRBJ2-7; 15 bases map to TRBD2. This CDR3 has 15 amino acids. V dropped 2 bases and J dropped 7; count of bases not matched to a gene: 3. Germline V CDR1 and CDR2: LNHNV, YYDKDF (reference sequence). CDR3 DNA sequence: TGTGCCACCAGCAGACCAGGACTAGCGGGGGGGGAGCAGTACTTC. This codes for CATSRPGLAGGEQYF.

V usage is TRBV30 and J usage is TRBJ1-4, with D uncertain. Trimming removed 8 bases from V and 3 bases from J, with 13 bases in between. The CDR3 is 13 amino acids. The V gene's germline CDR1 is GTSNPN and CDR2 SVGIG (reference sequence). Here the CDR3 reads CALNREPNEKLFF. Here the CDR3 DNA reads TGTGCCCTAAATCGGGAGCCTAATGAAAAACTGTTTTTT.

The chain carries TRBV5-4 and TRBJ1-2; 8 positions match TRBD1. The CDR3 spans 18 residues. Losses at the gene ends were 4 bases for V and 1 base for J; bases not matched to a gene: 15. From germline, CDR1 is SGHNT and CDR2 YYREEE (reference sequence). The CDR3 is CASSTRSPGQGSNYGYTF. CDR3 sequence (DNA): TGTGCCAGCAGCACCCGAAGTCCAGGACAGGGCAGTAACTATGGCTACACCTTC.

The chain uses TRBV27 and TRBJ2-5; 10 nucleotides line up with TRBD2. V gave up 4 bases and J gave up 1 base; unmatched junction bases: 3. Germline loops: CDR1 MNHEY, CDR2 SMNVEV (reference sequence). The CDR3 contains 15 residues. The CDR3 DNA sequence: TGTGCCAGCAGTTGGACTAGCGGATTCCAAGAGACCCAGTACTTC. Translation gives CASSWTSGFQETQYF.

The V call is TRBV7-2, the J call TRBJ2-1; weak D call: TRBD2 (6 bases). Trimming took 3 bases from V and 0 from J, leaving 15 bases between them. CDR1 is SGHTA and CDR2 is FQGNSA in the germline V gene. This CDR3 spans 17 amino acids. The CDR3 loop reads CASSFYSGGASYNEQFF. The CDR3, as DNA: TGTGCCAGCAGCTTTTATAGCGGCGGGGCCTCCTACAATGAGCAGTTCTTC.

V usage is TRBV21-1 and J usage is TRBJ2-2; the table assigns TRBD2, which was not confirmed against the DNA. TRBV21-1 is annotated as a pseudogene. The CDR3 covers 16 residues. Here the CDR3 reads CASSKVGLAGTGELFF. For the CDR3, the DNA is TGTGCCAGCAGCAAAGTGGGACTAGCGGGCACCGGGGAGCTGTTTTTT.

The chain links TRBV4-2 to TRBJ2-7; no clear D gene. V was pared by 0 bases and J by 5 bases, with 11 bases between. CDR1 is LGHNA, CDR2 YNFKEQ, per germline. The CDR3 sequence is 14 residues long. This chain's CDR3 is CASSQDSLAHEQYF. DNA for the CDR3: TGTGCCAGCAGCCAAGATTCATTAGCTCACGAGCAGTACTTC.

The chain joins TRBV27 to TRBJ2-2; TRBD1 is a possible D gene (6 bases). This CDR3 has 17 amino acids. Germline V gene data show CDR1 as MNHEY and CDR2 as SMNVEV (reference sequence). Trimming pared 6 bases from V and 6 bases from J, leaving 23 bases between. Here the CDR3 reads CASSFGSGDALAGELFF. CDR3 nucleotides: TGTGCCAGCAGCTTTGGGTCAGGGGACGCCTTGGCCGGGGAGCTGTTTTTT.

In DNA form, the CDR3 reads TGTGCCAGCAGCCTCAATCCCGGGACAGGAAACGAGCAGTACTTC. Translated, it gives CASSLNPGTGNEQYF. The rearrangement links TRBV7-2 to TRBJ2-7, with TRBD1 identical over 8 bases. Germline lookup yields CDR1 SGHTA and CDR2 FQGNSA. Trimming took 5 bases from V and 5 from J; bases not matched to a gene: 11. The CDR3 covers 15 residues.

The rearrangement links TRBV7-2 to TRBJ2-7; D perhaps matches TRBD1 (6 bases). Germline-derived CDR1 and CDR2 are SGHTA and FQGNSA. Trimming removed 8 bases at V and 4 bases at J, with 15 bases between. The CDR3 loop spans 13 amino acids. Here the CDR3 DNA reads TGTGCCAGCGGACCCCGGACAGAGTACGAGCAGTACTTC. Translating gives CASGPRTEYEQYF.

This clone appeared a few times. This chain joins TRBV18 and TRBJ1-2, with D perhaps TRBD1 (5 bases). CDR1 KGHSH and CDR2 LQKENI come from the germline V gene. The CDR3 spans 12 residues. Trimming took off 6 bases at V and 3 bases at J, with 8 bases between the two ends. The CDR3 DNA reads as TGTGCCAGCTCCGGGGGAGACTATGGCTACACCTTC. Translation gives CASSGGDYGYTF.

The chain links TRBV11-2 to TRBJ2-3; a weak D match, TRBD1 (5 bases). Germline V gene data show CDR1 as SGHAT and CDR2 as FQNNGV. The V end lost 4 bases, the J end lost 3 bases, and 14 bases lay between the germline ends. This CDR3 has 15 residues. The CDR3 protein is CASSYSRDGTDTQYF. The CDR3 DNA sequence: TGTGCCAGCAGCTATAGCAGGGATGGTACAGATACGCAGTATTTT.